These 32 T cell receptor beta chains came from one sample sequenced in a study of blood T cell repertoires in COVID-19. Clones were sequenced by immunoSEQ multiplex PCR, and TCRdb holds only the in-frame ones, with some missing. The sample has about 230,000 clones; about 86% are singletons. Source material: peripheral blood. The receptors here all came from a man between 50 and 59 years old with active or convalescent COVID-19.

V and J are TRBV6-6 and TRBJ1-2, with TRBD1 identical over 9 bases. With V trimmed by 6 bases and J by 8 bases, 13 bases remained unmatched. CDR3 length: 15 amino acids. The V gene's germline CDR1 is MNHNY and CDR2 SVGAGI (reference sequence). CDR3 loop: CASRQRDREGRGYTF. The DNA for the CDR3 is TGTGCCAGCAGGCAAAGGGACAGGGAAGGACGAGGCTACACCTTC.

The genes are TRBV11-2 and TRBJ1-1; weak D call: TRBD1 (6 bases). CDR1 and CDR2 (germline): SGHAT, FQNNGV. The CDR3 extends over 15 amino acids. Trimming stripped 5 bases from V and 2 bases from J, with 15 bases between. Here the CDR3 reads CASSLGQDGNTEAFF. The DNA for the CDR3 is TGTGCCAGCAGCCTGGGACAAGACGGCAACACTGAAGCTTTCTTT.

The sample holds a few counts of this clone. The chain links TRBV7-7 to TRBJ2-2, with a possible D match to TRBD2 (5 bases). The CDR3 consists of 14 residues. The V end lost 5 bases, the J end lost 6 bases, and 13 bases lay between the germline ends. The V gene's germline CDR1 is SSHAT and CDR2 FNYEAQ (reference sequence). CDR3: CASSPRTLPGELFF. The CDR3 coding sequence is TGTGCCAGCAGCCCCCGGACTCTCCCCGGGGAGCTGTTTTTT.

In DNA form, the CDR3 reads TGTGCCAGCAGCCGCACCCGACTGACTAGCACAGATACGCAGTATTTT. It translates to CASSRTRLTSTDTQYF. J is TRBJ2-3 and V is TRBV7-2; D not certain. This CDR3 comprises 16 residues. Trimming stripped 5 bases from V and 0 bases from J, with 15 bases between. Looked up from germline, CDR1 is SGHTA and CDR2 is FQGNSA.

CDR3 sequence reads: CASADYTDTQYF. The DNA of the CDR3 is TGTGCCAGCGCAGATTACACAGATACGCAGTATTTT. The chain has TRBV3-1 (or the pseudogene TRBV3-2) and TRBJ2-3; D call uncertain. V was pared by 8 bases and J by 2 bases, with 8 bases between. CDR1 is LGHDT and CDR2 is YNNKEL in the germline V gene (reference sequence). This CDR3 has 12 amino acids.

This clone was recorded only once. The rearrangement joins TRBV20-1 to TRBJ2-3; D is unresolved. V was shortened by 5 bases and J by 2 bases, with 5 bases between the two germline ends. Germline V gives CDR1 DFQATT, CDR2 SNEGSKA (reference sequence). This CDR3 has 11 amino acids. The CDR3 is CSAQNTDTQYF. The CDR3 bases are TGCAGTGCTCAGAACACAGATACGCAGTATTTT.

V and J are TRBV10-3 and TRBJ2-3; D possibly corresponds to TRBD2 (5 bases). Germline-derived CDR1 and CDR2 are ENHRY and SYGVKD. V was cut by 2 bases and J by 2 bases, with 14 bases left in between. CDR3 length: 16 amino acids. CDR3: CAISEGGRGLTDTQYF. The CDR3 DNA is TGTGCCATCAGTGAGGGAGGCAGAGGCCTCACAGATACGCAGTATTTT.

The J gene is TRBJ2-7, the V gene TRBV19; the match to TRBD1 covers 9 bases. V was clipped by 6 bases and J by 3 bases; unmatched bases: 9. The CDR3 length is 15 residues. Looked up from germline, CDR1 is LNHDA and CDR2 is SQIVND (reference sequence). The CDR3, as DNA: TGTGCCAGTAGGCTACGAAGGACAGGGGACTACGAGCAGTACTTC. This gives the protein CASRLRRTGDYEQYF.

This clone was picked up one time. The chain has TRBV7-3 and TRBJ1-1; 7 positions match TRBD1. Germline CDR1 SGHTA, CDR2 FQGTGA. The J segment lost 6 bases and the V segment lost 5 bases, leaving 6 bases of the junction unmatched. The CDR3 covers 13 residues. CDR3: CASSLSGGPEAFF. The DNA of the CDR3 is TGTGCCAGCAGCCTGTCAGGGGGGCCTGAAGCTTTCTTT. Combining the CDR3 with reference TRBV7-3 and TRBJ1-1 gives the whole variable domain GAGVSQTPSNKVTEKGKYVELRCDPISGHTALYWYRQSLGQGPEFLIYFQGTGAADDSGLPNDRFFAVRPEGSVSTLKIQRTERGDSAVYLCASSLSGGPEAFFGQGTRLTVV.

The rearrangement uses TRBV28 and TRBJ2-7, with 7 bases aligning to TRBD1. Per germline, CDR1 MDHEN and CDR2 SYDVKM. CDR3 size: 13 residues. V lost 4 bases, J lost 9 bases, and 9 bases stayed unmatched. The CDR3 DNA sequence: TGTGCCAGCAGTTCCCCGGACAGGAGAGTGCAGTACTTC. Its translation is CASSSPDRRVQYF.

The chain uses TRBV9 and TRBJ2-1; TRBD2 matches 11 bases. The length of the CDR3 is 17 residues. Unmatched junction bases numbered 5, after V lost 3 bases and J lost 0 bases. CDR1 and CDR2 from the germline V gene are SGDLS and YYNGEE. CDR3 sequence: CASSERLAGSSYNEQFF. The CDR3, as DNA: TGTGCCAGCAGCGAACGACTAGCGGGGAGCTCCTACAATGAGCAGTTCTTC.

The rearrangement uses TRBV4-1 and TRBJ2-3; a weak D match, TRBD2 (6 bases). Deletions cut 4 bases from V and 6 bases from J, with 11 bases between. Germline loops: CDR1 MGHRA, CDR2 YSYEKL. The CDR3 spans 13 residues. Here the CDR3 reads CASSPRLADTQYF. The CDR3 DNA reads as TGCGCCAGCAGCCCCAGGCTAGCGGATACGCAGTATTTT.

The chain joins TRBV19 to TRBJ2-6, with unresolved D. This CDR3 has 16 amino acids. CDR1 LNHDA and CDR2 SQIVND come from the germline V gene (reference sequence). V lost 8 bases, J lost 0 bases, and 14 bases lay in between. This CDR3 reads CASSPRSTSGANVLTF. CDR3 bases: TGTGCCAGTTCGCCGAGGAGCACCTCTGGGGCCAACGTCCTGACTTTC.

The rearrangement uses TRBV25-1 and TRBJ1-4, with 7 bases that match TRBD1. Trimming took 3 bases from V and 0 from J; bases not matched to a gene: 1. The germline V gene encodes CDR1 MGHDK and CDR2 SYGVNS. There are 15 residues in the CDR3. In DNA, the CDR3 is TGTGCCAGCAGTGAGACAGGGCCAACTAATGAAAAACTGTTTTTT. Protein: CASSETGPTNEKLFF.

The chain has TRBV2 and TRBJ1-4, with D uncertain. Germline CDR1 reads SNHLY; CDR2 reads FYNNEI. The CDR3 spans 15 residues. The germline V and J ends were trimmed by 0 bases and 4 bases, with 9 bases remaining between them. As DNA, the CDR3 is TGTGCCAGCAGTGAAGCGGGAAGCGGTAATGAAAAACTGTTTTTT. Translating it yields CASSEAGSGNEKLFF. Looking up the rest from reference TRBV2 and TRBJ1-4 gives the full variable domain: EPEVTQTPSHQVTQMGQEVILRCVPISNHLYFYWYRQILGQKVEFLVSFYNNEISEKSEIFDDQFSVERPDGSNFTLKIRSTKLEDSAMYFCASSEAGSGNEKLFFGSGTQLSVL.

The chain couples TRBV19 to TRBJ1-1, with 9 bases that match TRBD1. This CDR3 region has 16 residues. With 6 bases clipped from V and 4 bases from J, the junction kept 12 bases outside the gene matches. The V gene's germline CDR1 is LNHDA and CDR2 SQIVND (reference sequence). DNA for the CDR3: TGTGCCAGTAGCCTAAATACCGGGACAGGGACCACTGAAGCTTTCTTT. Translation: CASSLNTGTGTTEAFF. Variable domain in full (rest from reference TRBV19 and TRBJ1-1): DGGITQSPKYLFRKEGQNVTLSCEQNLNHDAMYWYRQDPGQGLRLIYYSQIVNDFQKGDIAEGYSVSREKKESFPLTVTSAQKNPTAFYLCASSLNTGTGTTEAFFGQGTRLTVV.

This clone was recorded a few times. This sample also contains other DNA sequences that code for the same CDR3. The rearrangement joins TRBV5-1 to TRBJ2-2; weak D call: TRBD1 (5 bases). The CDR3 contains 15 residues. Germline V gives CDR1 SGHRS, CDR2 YFSETQ. V was shortened by 0 bases and J by 2 bases, with 8 bases between the two germline ends. The CDR3 is CASSLVQGNTGELFF. The CDR3 DNA reads TGCGCCAGCAGCTTGGTCCAGGGCAACACCGGGGAGCTGTTTTTT.

The rearrangement joins TRBV2 to TRBJ1-5; TRBD1 matches at 7 bases. Germline V gives CDR1 SNHLY, CDR2 FYNNEI. The CDR3 is 14 amino acids. Trimming took 5 bases from V and 3 from J; bases not matched to a gene: 4. The CDR3 DNA sequence: TGTGCCAGCAGTCCGGACAGGTCCAATCAGCCCCAGCATTTT. Its translation: CASSPDRSNQPQHF.

The chain joins TRBV11-2 to TRBJ2-7; no firm D call. V shed 5 bases and J shed 1 base, with 12 bases lying between them. Germline CDR1 SGHAT, CDR2 FQNNGV. CDR3 length: 14 amino acids. CDR3 sequence reads: CASSPYIGSYEQYF. Here the CDR3 DNA reads TGTGCCAGCAGCCCTTACATTGGTTCCTACGAGCAGTACTTC.

This clone was found once. This sequence joins TRBV11-2 and TRBJ1-1, with a tentative D call TRBD1 (5 bases). V lost 3 bases to trimming and J lost 4 bases, with 9 bases between them. The CDR3 is 13 amino acids. Germline V gene sequence: CDR1 SGHAT, CDR2 FQNNGV. The CDR3 coding sequence is TGTGCCAGCAGCTTGTCCGGGGGCACTGAAGCTTTCTTT. Protein product: CASSLSGGTEAFF.

This clone has just one count. The gene calls are TRBV12-3 or TRBV12-4 and TRBJ1-1; no clear D. The V gene lost 8 bases and the J gene lost 3 bases, with 7 bases spanning the gap. This CDR3 region has 11 residues. CDR3 DNA: TGTGCCAGCCTAACCTACACTGAAGCTTTCTTT. It yields the protein CASLTYTEAFF.

This sequence joins TRBV5-6 and TRBJ1-2; the D is unclear. CDR1 is SGHDT and CDR2 is YYEEEE in the germline V gene. The CDR3 has 12 amino acids. The germline V and J ends were trimmed by 8 bases and 0 bases, with 8 bases remaining between them. The CDR3 here is CASGGANYGYTF. CDR3 in DNA: TGTGCCAGTGGAGGCGCTAACTATGGCTACACCTTC. The variable domain in full, with the rest retrieved from reference TRBV5-6 and TRBJ1-2, is DAGVTQSPTHLIKTRGQQVTLRCSPKSGHDTVSWYQQALGQGPQFIFQYYEEEERQRGNFPDRFSGHQFPNYSSELNVNALLLGDSALYLCASGGANYGYTFGSGTRLTVV.

The chain has TRBV7-8 and TRBJ2-7; a weak D match, TRBD1 (5 bases). There are 16 residues in the CDR3. The ends were cut back, 2 bases at V and 1 base at J, with 15 bases in the middle. In germline, CDR1 is SGHVS, CDR2 FQNEAQ. The CDR3 spells CASSLQGLSSSYEQYF. The CDR3, as DNA: TGTGCCAGCAGCTTACAGGGCCTATCGAGTTCCTACGAGCAGTACTTC.

V is TRBV2 and J is TRBJ1-2; TRBD1 might be the D (5 bases). Deletions cut 7 bases from V and 4 bases from J, with 13 bases between. The CDR3 totals 13 residues. Germline CDR1 and CDR2: SNHLY and FYNNEI. This CDR3 reads CASTRDSLYGYTF. In DNA form, the CDR3 reads TGTGCCAGCACTCGCGACAGCCTCTATGGCTACACCTTC. Full variable domain (rest looked up from reference TRBV2 and TRBJ1-2): EPEVTQTPSHQVTQMGQEVILRCVPISNHLYFYWYRQILGQKVEFLVSFYNNEISEKSEIFDDQFSVERPDGSNFTLKIRSTKLEDSAMYFCASTRDSLYGYTFGSGTRLTVV.

This clone was picked up a small number of times. The chain combines TRBV2 with TRBJ2-6; weak D call: TRBD1 (5 bases). Trimming shortened V by 8 bases and J by 2 bases, and 7 bases separated the two germline ends. The CDR3 is made up of 13 amino acids. CDR1 is SNHLY and CDR2 is FYNNEI in the germline V gene. The CDR3 DNA follows: TGTGCCAGCGGCAGGGCTGGGGCCAACGTCCTGACTTTC. This translates into CASGRAGANVLTF.

The chain uses TRBV6-5 and TRBJ2-2; possibly TRBD1 for D (6 bases). The CDR3 is 15 residues long. Germline CDR1 MNHEY, CDR2 SVGAGI. Deletions cut 5 bases from V and 2 bases from J, with 12 bases between. The CDR3 DNA reads as TGTGCCAGCAGTCCCCAGGGGCTTAACACCGGGGAGCTGTTTTTT. Protein product: CASSPQGLNTGELFF.

The V and J genes are TRBV25-1 and TRBJ2-6; the D gene is possibly TRBD2 (5 bases). V lost 7 bases and J 0 bases, leaving 13 bases between the germline ends. Germline CDR1 and CDR2: MGHDK and SYGVNS. The CDR3 is 16 amino acids. CDR3 amino acids: CASKGIGSSGANVLTF. CDR3 DNA: TGTGCCAGCAAGGGAATAGGGAGCTCTGGGGCCAACGTCCTGACTTTC.

The count of this clone is one. The chain joins TRBV7-7 to TRBJ1-1; the D gene is possibly TRBD1 (6 bases). Germline CDR1 is SSHAT and CDR2 is FNYEAQ (reference sequence). The CDR3 length is 13 residues. Trimming took 5 bases from V and 7 from J, leaving 14 bases between them. The CDR3 region is CASSPGGQSEAFF. CDR3 coding DNA: TGTGCCAGCAGCCCGGGGGGGCAGAGTGAAGCTTTCTTT.

This chain connects TRBV10-3 to TRBJ2-3; D may be TRBD2 (5 bases). Trimming pared 6 bases from V and 4 bases from J, leaving 20 bases between. The germline gives CDR1 ENHRY, CDR2 SYGVKD. The CDR3 totals 16 residues. The CDR3 DNA is TGTGCCATCAGGCTGGCCTTGGCGGGTGGTCCAGATACGCAGTATTTT. It translates to CAIRLALAGGPDTQYF.

In nucleotides, the CDR3 is TGTGCCAGCAGATGGACAGGGATGGACGAGCAGTACTTC. Its translation is CASRWTGMDEQYF. V and J are TRBV2 and TRBJ2-7; 8 bases are shared with TRBD1. The CDR3 totals 13 residues. Germline values: CDR1 SNHLY, CDR2 FYNNEI. Losses at the gene ends were 6 bases for V and 5 bases for J; bases not matched to a gene: 6. The full variable domain, its missing parts supplied by reference TRBV2 and TRBJ2-7, is EPEVTQTPSHQVTQMGQEVILRCVPISNHLYFYWYRQILGQKVEFLVSFYNNEISEKSEIFDDQFSVERPDGSNFTLKIRSTKLEDSAMYFCASRWTGMDEQYFGPGTRLTVT.

With respect to this clone: The sample carries other DNA sequences with the same CDR3. J is TRBJ1-2 and V is TRBV29-1; TRBD1 matches 10 bases. The CDR3 has 13 residues. Trimming took 4 bases from V and 2 from J; bases not matched to a gene: 1. CDR1 and CDR2 (germline): SQVTM, ANQGSEA. In nucleotides, the CDR3 is TGCAGCGTTGGGACAGGGGGAAACTATGGCTACACCTTC. This gives the protein CSVGTGGNYGYTF.

The chain is built from TRBV5-1 and TRBJ2-7, with TRBD1 identical over 9 bases. V was pared by 0 bases and J by 7 bases, with 17 bases of the junction left unmatched. Per the germline V gene, CDR1 is SGHRS and CDR2 is YFSETQ. The CDR3 runs to 18 residues. The CDR3 sequence is CASSLGPQSGQGRREQYF. CDR3 DNA sequence: TGCGCCAGCAGCTTGGGGCCCCAGTCAGGACAGGGGCGAAGGGAGCAGTACTTC.